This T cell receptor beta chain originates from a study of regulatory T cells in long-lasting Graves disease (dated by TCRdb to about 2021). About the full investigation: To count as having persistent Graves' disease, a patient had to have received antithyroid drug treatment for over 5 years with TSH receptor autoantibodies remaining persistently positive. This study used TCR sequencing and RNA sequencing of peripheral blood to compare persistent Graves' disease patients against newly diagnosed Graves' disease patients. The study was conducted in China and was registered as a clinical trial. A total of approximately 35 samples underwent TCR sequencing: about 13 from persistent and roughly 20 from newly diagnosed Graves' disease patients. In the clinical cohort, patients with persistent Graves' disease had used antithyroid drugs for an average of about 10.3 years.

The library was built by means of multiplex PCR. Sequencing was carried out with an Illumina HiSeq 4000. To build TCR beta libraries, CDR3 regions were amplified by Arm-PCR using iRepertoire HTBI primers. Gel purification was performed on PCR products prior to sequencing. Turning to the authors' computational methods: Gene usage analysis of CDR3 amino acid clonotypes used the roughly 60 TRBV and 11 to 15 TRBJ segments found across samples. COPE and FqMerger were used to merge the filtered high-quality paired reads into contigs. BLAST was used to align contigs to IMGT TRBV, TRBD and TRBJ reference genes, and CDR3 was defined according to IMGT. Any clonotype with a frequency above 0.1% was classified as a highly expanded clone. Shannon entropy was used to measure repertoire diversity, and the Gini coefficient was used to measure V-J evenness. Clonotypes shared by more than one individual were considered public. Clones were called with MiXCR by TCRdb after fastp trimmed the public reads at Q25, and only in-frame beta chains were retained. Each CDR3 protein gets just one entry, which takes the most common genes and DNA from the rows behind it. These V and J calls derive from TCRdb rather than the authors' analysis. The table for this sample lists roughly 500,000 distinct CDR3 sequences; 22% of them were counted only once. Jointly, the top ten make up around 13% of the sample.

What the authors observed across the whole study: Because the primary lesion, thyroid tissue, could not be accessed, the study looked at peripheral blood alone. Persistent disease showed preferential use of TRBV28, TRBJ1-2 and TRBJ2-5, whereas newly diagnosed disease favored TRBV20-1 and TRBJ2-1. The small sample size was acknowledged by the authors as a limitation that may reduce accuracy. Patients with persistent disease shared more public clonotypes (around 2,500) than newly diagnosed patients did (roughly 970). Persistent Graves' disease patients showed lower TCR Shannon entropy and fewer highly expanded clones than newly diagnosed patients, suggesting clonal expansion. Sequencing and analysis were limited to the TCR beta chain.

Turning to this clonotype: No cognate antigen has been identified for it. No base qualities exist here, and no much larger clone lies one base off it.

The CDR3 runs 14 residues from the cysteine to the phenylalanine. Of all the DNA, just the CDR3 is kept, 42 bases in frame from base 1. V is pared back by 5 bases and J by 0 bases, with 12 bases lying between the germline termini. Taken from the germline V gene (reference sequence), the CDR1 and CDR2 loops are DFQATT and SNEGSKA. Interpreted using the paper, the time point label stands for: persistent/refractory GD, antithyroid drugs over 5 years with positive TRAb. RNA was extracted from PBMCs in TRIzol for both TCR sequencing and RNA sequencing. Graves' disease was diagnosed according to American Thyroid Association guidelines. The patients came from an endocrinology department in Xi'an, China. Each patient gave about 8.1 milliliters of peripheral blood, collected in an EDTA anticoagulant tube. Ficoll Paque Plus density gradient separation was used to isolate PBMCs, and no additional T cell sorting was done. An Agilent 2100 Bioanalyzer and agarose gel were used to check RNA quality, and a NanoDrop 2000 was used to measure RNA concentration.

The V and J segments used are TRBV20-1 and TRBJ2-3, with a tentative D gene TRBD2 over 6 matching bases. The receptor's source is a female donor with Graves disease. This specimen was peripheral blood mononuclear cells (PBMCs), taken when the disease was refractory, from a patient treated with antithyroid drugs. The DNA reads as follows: TGCAGTGCTCAGGGCGGGACGAGCACAGATACGCAGTATTTT. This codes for CSAQGGTSTDTQYF.